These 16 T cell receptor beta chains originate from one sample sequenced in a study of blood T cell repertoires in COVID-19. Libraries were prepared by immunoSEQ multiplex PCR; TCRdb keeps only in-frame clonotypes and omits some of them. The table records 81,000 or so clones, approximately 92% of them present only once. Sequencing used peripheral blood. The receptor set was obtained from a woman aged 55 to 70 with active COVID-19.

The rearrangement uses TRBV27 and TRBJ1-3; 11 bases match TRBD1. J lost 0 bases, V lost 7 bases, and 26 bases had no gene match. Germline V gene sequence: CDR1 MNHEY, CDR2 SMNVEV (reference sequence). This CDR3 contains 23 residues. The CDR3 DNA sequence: TGTGCCAGCAACCTTGCACCGGGACAGGGGGTTATCCTTACCCGAAGCTCTGGAAACACCATATATTTT. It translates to CASNLAPGQGVILTRSSGNTIYF.

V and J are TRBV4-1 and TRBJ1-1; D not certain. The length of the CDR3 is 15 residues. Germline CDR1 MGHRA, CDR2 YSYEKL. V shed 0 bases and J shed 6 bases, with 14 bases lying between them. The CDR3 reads CASSQDREDSPEAFF. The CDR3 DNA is TGCGCCAGCAGCCAAGATCGGGAGGATTCTCCTGAAGCTTTCTTT.

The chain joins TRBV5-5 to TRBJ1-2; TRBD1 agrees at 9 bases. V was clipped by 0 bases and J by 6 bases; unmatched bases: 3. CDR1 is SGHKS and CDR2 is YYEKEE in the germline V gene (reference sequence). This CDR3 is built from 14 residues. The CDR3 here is CASSLEQGAHGYTF. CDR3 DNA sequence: TGTGCCAGCAGCTTGGAACAGGGGGCGCATGGCTACACCTTC.

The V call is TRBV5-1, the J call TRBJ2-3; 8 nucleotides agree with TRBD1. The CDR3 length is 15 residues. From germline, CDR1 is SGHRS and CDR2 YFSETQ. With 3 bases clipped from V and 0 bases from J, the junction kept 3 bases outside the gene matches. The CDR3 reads CASSSRTGSTDTQYF. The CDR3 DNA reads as TGCGCCAGCAGCTCCCGGACAGGGAGCACAGATACGCAGTATTTT.

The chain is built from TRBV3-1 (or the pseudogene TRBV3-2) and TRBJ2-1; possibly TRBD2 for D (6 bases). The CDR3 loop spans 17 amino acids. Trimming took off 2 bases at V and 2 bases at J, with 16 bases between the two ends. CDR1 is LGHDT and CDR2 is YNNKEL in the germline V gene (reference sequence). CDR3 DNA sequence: TGTGCCAGCAGCCAATCTAGCGTCATAAGGGCCTACAATGAGCAGTTCTTC. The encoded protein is CASSQSSVIRAYNEQFF.

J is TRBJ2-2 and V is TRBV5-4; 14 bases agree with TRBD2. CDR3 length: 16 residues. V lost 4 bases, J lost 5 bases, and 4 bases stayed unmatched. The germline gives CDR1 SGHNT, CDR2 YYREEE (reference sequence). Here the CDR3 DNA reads TGTGCCAGCAGCCTGGGACTAGCGGGAGTTACCGGGGAGCTGTTTTTT. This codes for CASSLGLAGVTGELFF.

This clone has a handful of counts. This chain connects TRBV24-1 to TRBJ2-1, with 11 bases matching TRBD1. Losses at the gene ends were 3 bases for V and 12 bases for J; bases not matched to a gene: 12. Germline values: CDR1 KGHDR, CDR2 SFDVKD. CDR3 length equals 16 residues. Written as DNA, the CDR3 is TGTGCCACCAGTGATCTCGGACAGGGGGCGGACGGGCGGCAGTTCTTC. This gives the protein CATSDLGQGADGRQFF.

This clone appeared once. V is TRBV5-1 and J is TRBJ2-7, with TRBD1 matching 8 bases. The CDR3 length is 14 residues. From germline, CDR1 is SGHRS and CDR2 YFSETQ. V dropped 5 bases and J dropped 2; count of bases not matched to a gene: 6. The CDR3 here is CASSPGTGPYEQYF. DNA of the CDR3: TGCGCCAGCAGTCCCGGGACAGGTCCCTACGAGCAGTACTTC.

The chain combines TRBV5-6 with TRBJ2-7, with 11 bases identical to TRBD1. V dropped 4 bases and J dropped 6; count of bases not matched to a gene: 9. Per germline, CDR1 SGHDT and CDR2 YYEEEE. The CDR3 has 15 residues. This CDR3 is CASSPDRGRPSEQYF. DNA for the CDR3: TGTGCCAGCAGCCCGGACAGGGGGCGGCCCAGCGAGCAGTACTTC.

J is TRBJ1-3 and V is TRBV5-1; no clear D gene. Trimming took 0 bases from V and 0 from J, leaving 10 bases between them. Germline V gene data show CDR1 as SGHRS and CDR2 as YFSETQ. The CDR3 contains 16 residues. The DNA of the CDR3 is TGCGCCAGCAGCTTGGAGCCTCCCGACTCTGGAAACACCATATATTTT. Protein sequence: CASSLEPPDSGNTIYF.

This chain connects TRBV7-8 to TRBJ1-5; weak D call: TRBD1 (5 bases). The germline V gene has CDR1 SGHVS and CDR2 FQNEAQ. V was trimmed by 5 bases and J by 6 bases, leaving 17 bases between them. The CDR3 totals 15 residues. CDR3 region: CASSVSGGDGQPQHF. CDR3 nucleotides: TGTGCCAGCAGCGTGTCGGGCGGGGACGGTCAGCCCCAGCATTTT.

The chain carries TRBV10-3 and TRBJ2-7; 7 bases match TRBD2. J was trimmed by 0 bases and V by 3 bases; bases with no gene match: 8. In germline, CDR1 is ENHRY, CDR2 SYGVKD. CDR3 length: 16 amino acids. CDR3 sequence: CAISDSREVSSYEQYF. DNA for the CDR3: TGTGCCATCAGTGATTCTCGGGAGGTAAGCTCCTACGAGCAGTACTTC.

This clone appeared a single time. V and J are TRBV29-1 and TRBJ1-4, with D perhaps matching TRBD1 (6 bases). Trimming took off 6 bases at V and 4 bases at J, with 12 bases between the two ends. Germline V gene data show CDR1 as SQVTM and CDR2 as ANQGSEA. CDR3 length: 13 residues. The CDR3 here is CSVGTHINEKLFF. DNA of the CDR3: TGCAGCGTCGGGACACATATTAATGAAAAACTGTTTTTT. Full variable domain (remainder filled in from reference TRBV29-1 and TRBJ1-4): SAVISQKPSRDICQRGTSLTIQCQVDSQVTMMFWYRQQPGQSLTLIATANQGSEATYESGFVIDKFPISRPNLTFSTLTVSNMSPEDSSIYLCSVGTHINEKLFFGSGTQLSVL.

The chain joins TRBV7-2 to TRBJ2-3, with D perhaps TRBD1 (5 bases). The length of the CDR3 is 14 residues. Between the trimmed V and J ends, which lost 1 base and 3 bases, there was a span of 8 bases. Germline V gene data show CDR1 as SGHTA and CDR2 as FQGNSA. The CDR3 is CASSLGQNTDTQYF. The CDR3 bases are TGTGCCAGCAGCTTAGGACAGAATACAGATACGCAGTATTTT.

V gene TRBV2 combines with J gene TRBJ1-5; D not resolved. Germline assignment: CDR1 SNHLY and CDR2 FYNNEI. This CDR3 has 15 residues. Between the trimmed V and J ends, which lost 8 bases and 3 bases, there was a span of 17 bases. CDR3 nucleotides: TGTGCCAGCGCGAGCTGGCAGGATCCCAATCAGCCCCAGCATTTT. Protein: CASASWQDPNQPQHF.

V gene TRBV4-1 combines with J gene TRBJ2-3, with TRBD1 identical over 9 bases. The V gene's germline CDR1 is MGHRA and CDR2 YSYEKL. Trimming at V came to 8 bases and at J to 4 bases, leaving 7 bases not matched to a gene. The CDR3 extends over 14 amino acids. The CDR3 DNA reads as TGCGCCAGCGCTAGACAGGGGGTCTCAGATACGCAGTATTTT. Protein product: CASARQGVSDTQYF.